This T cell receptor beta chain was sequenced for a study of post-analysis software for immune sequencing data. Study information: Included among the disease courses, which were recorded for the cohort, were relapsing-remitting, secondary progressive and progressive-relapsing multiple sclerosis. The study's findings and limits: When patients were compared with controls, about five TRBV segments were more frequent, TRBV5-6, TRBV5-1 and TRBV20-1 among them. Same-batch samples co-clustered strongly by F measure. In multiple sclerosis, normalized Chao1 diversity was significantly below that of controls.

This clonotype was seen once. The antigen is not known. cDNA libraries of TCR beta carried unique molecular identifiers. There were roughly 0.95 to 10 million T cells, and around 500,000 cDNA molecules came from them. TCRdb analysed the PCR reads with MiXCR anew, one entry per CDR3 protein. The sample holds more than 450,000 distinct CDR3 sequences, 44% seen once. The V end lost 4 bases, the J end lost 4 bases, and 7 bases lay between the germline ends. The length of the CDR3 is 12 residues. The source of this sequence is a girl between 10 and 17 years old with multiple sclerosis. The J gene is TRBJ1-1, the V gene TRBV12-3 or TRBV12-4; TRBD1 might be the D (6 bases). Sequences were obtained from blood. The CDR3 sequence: CASSWGATEAFF. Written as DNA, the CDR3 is TGTGCCAGCAGTTGGGGGGCCACTGAAGCTTTCTTT.